This TCR beta chain was sequenced during a study of blood T cell repertoires in COVID-19. Study overall: There were acute and convalescent COVID-19 samples, and they came from the United States, Italy and Spain. PBMCs, B-cell-depleted T cells, or T cells provided the cDNA or gDNA that made up the material.

This clone was found once. The CDR3 extends over 15 amino acids. With 1 base removed from V and 5 bases from J, the gap between germline ends came to 13 bases. Looked up from germline, CDR1 is KGHSH and CDR2 is LQKENI. Authors' methods: Reference gene primer amplification gave estimated nucleated cell counts. Profiling relied on immunoSEQ multiplex PCR, and the TCRdb table lists in-frame clones only, not all of them. The V and J calls and clone size come from that table; D and trimming were worked out from the DNA. Here the sample spans roughly 78,000 clones, approximately 86% being singletons. The clonotype comes from a woman aged 60-70 years with acute or convalescent COVID-19. The chain uses TRBV18 and TRBJ2-3, with unresolved D. The sequencing sample was made of peripheral blood. DNA for the CDR3: TGTGCCAGCTCACCACTCCCGCAGGCCAGAGATACGCAGTATTTT. Translating gives CASSPLPQARDTQYF.